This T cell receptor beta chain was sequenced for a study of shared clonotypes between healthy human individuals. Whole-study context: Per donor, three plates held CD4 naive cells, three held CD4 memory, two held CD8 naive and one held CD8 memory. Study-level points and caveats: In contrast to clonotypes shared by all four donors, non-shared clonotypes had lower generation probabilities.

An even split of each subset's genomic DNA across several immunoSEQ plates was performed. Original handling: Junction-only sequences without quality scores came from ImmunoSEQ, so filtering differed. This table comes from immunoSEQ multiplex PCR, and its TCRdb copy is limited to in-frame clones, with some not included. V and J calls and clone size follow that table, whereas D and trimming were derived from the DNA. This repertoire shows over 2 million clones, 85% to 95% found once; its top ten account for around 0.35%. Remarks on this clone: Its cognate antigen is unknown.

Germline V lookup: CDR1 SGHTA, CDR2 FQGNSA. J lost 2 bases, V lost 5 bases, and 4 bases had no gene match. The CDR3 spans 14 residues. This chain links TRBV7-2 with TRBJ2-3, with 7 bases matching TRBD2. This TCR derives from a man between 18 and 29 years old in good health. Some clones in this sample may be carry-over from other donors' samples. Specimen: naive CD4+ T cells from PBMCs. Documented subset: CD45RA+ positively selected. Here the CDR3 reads CASSNLAVTDTQYF. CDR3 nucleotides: TGTGCCAGCAGCAACCTAGCGGTCACAGATACGCAGTATTTT. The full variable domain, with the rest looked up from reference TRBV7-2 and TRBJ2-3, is GAGVSQSPSNKVTEKGKDVELRCDPISGHTALYWYRQSLGQGLEFLIYFQGNSAPDKSGLPSDRFSAERTGGSVSTLTIQRTQQEDSAVYLCASSNLAVTDTQYFGPGTRLTVL.